The 10 T cell receptor beta chains presented below share a single source sample, sequenced in a study of blood T cell repertoires in COVID-19. Libraries were prepared by immunoSEQ multiplex PCR; TCRdb keeps only in-frame clonotypes and omits some of them. The sample lists about 150,000 clones, about four fifths occurring once. Sequenced sample: peripheral blood. The receptors derive from an elderly woman with acute or convalescent COVID-19.

The gene calls are TRBV10-3 and TRBJ2-3; 8 nucleotides line up with TRBD1. Germline values: CDR1 ENHRY, CDR2 SYGVKD. The CDR3 runs 15 residues. V trimming: 4 bases; J trimming: 5 bases; junction bases outside the gene matches: 8. The CDR3 DNA follows: TGTGCCATCAGTGTGGGGCAGGGGGCCGGAGATACGCAGTATTTT. Translated: CAISVGQGAGDTQYF.

This chain links TRBV6-6 with TRBJ2-2; TRBD2 matches 11 bases. This CDR3 contains 15 residues. CDR1 is MNHNY and CDR2 is SVGAGI in the germline V gene (reference sequence). Trimming took 4 bases from V and 10 from J; bases not matched to a gene: 8. This chain's CDR3 is CASSSPLAGEKELFF. The CDR3 nucleotides read TGTGCCAGCAGTTCCCCACTAGCGGGGGAGAAGGAGCTGTTTTTT.

J is TRBJ2-2 and V is TRBV7-6; no reliable D call. V lost 2 bases, J lost 1 base, and 8 bases lay in between. Germline-derived CDR1 and CDR2 are SGHVS and FNYEAQ. The CDR3 contains 15 residues. The CDR3 region is CASSLRRQNTGELFF. The CDR3 DNA follows: TGTGCCAGCAGCTTACGCAGGCAGAACACCGGGGAGCTGTTTTTT.

The V gene is TRBV7-2, the J gene TRBJ2-1, with 8 bases lining up with TRBD2. This CDR3 contains 14 residues. Trimming removed 2 bases from V and 9 bases from J; junction bases left unmatched: 6. CDR1 is SGHTA, CDR2 FQGNSA, per germline. CDR3 coding DNA: TGTGCCAGCAGCTTACCTGGACTAGCCGGTGAGCAGTTCTTC. It translates to CASSLPGLAGEQFF.

This clone was seen more than once but under ten times. The rearrangement uses TRBV4-1 and TRBJ1-5, with 8 bases that match TRBD1. Germline-derived CDR1 and CDR2 are MGHRA and YSYEKL. V lost 1 base and J lost 7; bases outside the gene matches: 9. The CDR3 loop spans 16 amino acids. CDR3 in DNA: TGCGCCAGCAGCCAAGGGCTGGACAGGGACTGGCAGCCCCAGCATTTT. Translating it yields CASSQGLDRDWQPQHF.

As for this clone: One end of the junction fails to match germline, which may point to a read error. This CDR3 reads CASSLKTSGYTDTQYF. Here the CDR3 DNA reads TGTGCTAGCAGCTTAAAGACTAGCGGCTACACAGATACGCAGTATTTT. This chain joins TRBV7-7 and TRBJ2-3; 9 nucleotides align to TRBD2. This CDR3 spans 16 amino acids. CDR1 and CDR2 from the germline V gene are SSHAT and FNYEAQ (reference sequence).

This clone was seen only once. The J gene is TRBJ2-4, the V gene TRBV5-5, with TRBD1 as a possible D gene (8 bases). Trimming pared 2 bases from V and 7 bases from J, leaving 16 bases between. Germline assignment: CDR1 SGHKS and CDR2 YYEKEE (reference sequence). The CDR3 is 15 residues long. DNA of the CDR3: TGTGCCAGCAGCTTTCATGGACAGGGAGGGAACATTCAGTACTTC. Protein product: CASSFHGQGGNIQYF.

The chain uses TRBV12-5 and TRBJ1-1; a possible D gene is TRBD1 (5 bases). Looked up from germline, CDR1 is LGHNT and CDR2 is FRNRAP. The CDR3 has 13 residues. V gave up 3 bases and J gave up 5 bases, with 10 bases separating them. The CDR3 nucleotides are TGTGCTAGTGGTTTCTGGGGGGGGACTGAAGCTTTCTTT. Its translation: CASGFWGGTEAFF.

The rearrangement links TRBV15 to TRBJ2-1; D ambiguous. The CDR3 contains 13 residues. Germline V CDR1 and CDR2: LNHNV, YYDKDF (reference sequence). Trimming left V 0 bases short and J 12 bases short, with 12 bases between. DNA for the CDR3: TGTGCCACCAGCAGAGATCGTCTAAATAGGCAGTTCTTC. This encodes CATSRDRLNRQFF.

At least ten counts were recorded for this clone. The V and J genes are TRBV28 and TRBJ2-7; the D gene is possibly TRBD2 (7 bases). Germline values: CDR1 MDHEN, CDR2 SYDVKM. V lost 5 bases and J 0 bases, leaving 23 bases between the germline ends. The CDR3 loop spans 18 amino acids. The CDR3, as DNA: TGTGCCAGCAGTCGCGCACCCTACCGTGCGGGGGCCTCCTACGAGCAGTACTTC. This codes for CASSRAPYRAGASYEQYF.